The 27 T cell receptor beta chains in this list originate from one sample, sequenced in a study of shared clonotypes between healthy human individuals. Repertoires were generated with immunoSEQ multiplex PCR, while TCRdb's copy carries only in-frame clones and drops some. The sample lists millions of clones, 90% to 95% occurring once. The material sequenced was naive CD4+ T cells sorted from blood. Noted subset: CD45RA+ positively selected. These receptors were collected from a man younger than 35 in good health.

The rearrangement joins TRBV10-2 to TRBJ2-2; no clear D. CDR3 length equals 14 residues. V lost 6 bases and J lost 5, with 13 bases in between. Per germline, CDR1 WSHSY and CDR2 SAAADI. CDR3 protein: CASRVYYSTGELFF. In nucleotides, the CDR3 is TGCGCCAGCAGGGTCTACTACTCAACCGGGGAGCTGTTTTTT.

The chain recombines TRBV9 with TRBJ2-1; perhaps TRBD2 as D (6 bases). V dropped 4 bases and J dropped 5 bases, with 16 bases sitting between them. The length of the CDR3 is 15 residues. CDR1 is SGDLS and CDR2 is YYNGEE in the germline V gene. In nucleotides, the CDR3 is TGTGCCAGCAGCCCCGGGGTAGCGGCCAACAATGAGCAGTTCTTC. Translating it yields CASSPGVAANNEQFF.

CDR3 protein: CAERQGMNYGYTF. As DNA, the CDR3 is TGTGCCGAGAGACAGGGGATGAACTATGGCTACACCTTC. The rearrangement links TRBV6-1 to TRBJ1-2; 8 bases align to TRBD1. CDR1 and CDR2 from the germline V gene are MNHNS and SASEGT. Trimming at V came to 11 bases and at J to 2 bases, leaving 7 bases not matched to a gene. The CDR3 runs 13 residues.

This clone has just one count. The chain joins TRBV5-1 to TRBJ2-1, with a possible D match to TRBD2 (7 bases). This CDR3 region has 18 residues. V shed 4 bases and J shed 0 bases, with 20 bases lying between them. Germline CDR1 reads SGHRS; CDR2 reads YFSETQ. CDR3 DNA: TGCGCCAGCAGCCCTCGGGGCGGGGGCCATAGCTCCTACAATGAGCAGTTCTTC. Its translation is CASSPRGGGHSSYNEQFF.

This rearrangement joins TRBV7-2 to TRBJ2-2, with 9 nucleotides matching TRBD2. The CDR3 length is 15 residues. The J segment lost 2 bases and the V segment lost 4 bases, leaving 2 bases of the junction unmatched. Germline CDR1 reads SGHTA; CDR2 reads FQGNSA. The CDR3 spells CASSWTSVNTGELFF. The DNA of the CDR3 is TGTGCCAGCAGCTGGACTAGCGTTAACACCGGGGAGCTGTTTTTT.

As regards this clone: Different DNA sequences within this sample yield the same CDR3. This chain links TRBV5-1 with TRBJ2-5; 7 nucleotides match TRBD2. The junction had 3 bases not matched to a gene; V was cut back by 0 bases and J by 4 bases. CDR3 length equals 14 residues. Germline V CDR1 and CDR2: SGHRS, YFSETQ. The CDR3 loop reads CASSLELAGETQYF. As DNA, the CDR3 is TGCGCCAGCAGCTTGGAGTTAGCGGGAGAGACCCAGTACTTC.

The CDR3 region is CASSPLSPPGQGNYGYTF. The CDR3 nucleotides are TGTGCCAGCTCACCTCTTAGTCCCCCGGGACAGGGTAACTATGGCTACACCTTC. V gene TRBV18 combines with J gene TRBJ1-2; 9 bases fit TRBD1. After removal of 3 bases from V and 1 base from J, the junction contained 12 bases not matched to a gene. CDR3 length: 18 amino acids. Germline V gene lookup returns CDR1 KGHSH and CDR2 LQKENI.

This chain joins TRBV7-3 and TRBJ2-3, with 14 nucleotides matching TRBD2. Trimming at V came to 0 bases and at J to 2 bases, leaving 4 bases not matched to a gene. The CDR3 contains 18 residues. CDR1 is SGHTA and CDR2 is FQGTGA in the germline V gene. The CDR3 sequence: CASSLTAGLAGVTDTQYF. Here the CDR3 DNA reads TGTGCCAGCAGCTTAACGGCGGGACTAGCGGGGGTCACAGATACGCAGTATTTT. Full variable domain (missing parts from reference TRBV7-3 and TRBJ2-3): GAGVSQTPSNKVTEKGKYVELRCDPISGHTALYWYRQSLGQGPEFLIYFQGTGAADDSGLPNDRFFAVRPEGSVSTLKIQRTERGDSAVYLCASSLTAGLAGVTDTQYFGPGTRLTVL.

V usage is TRBV6-1 and J usage is TRBJ1-5; the match to TRBD1 covers 8 bases. V lost 3 bases and J lost 7; bases outside the gene matches: 5. The CDR3 loop spans 14 amino acids. The germline CDR1 and CDR2 sequences are MNHNS and SASEGT. In DNA, the CDR3 is TGTGCCAGCAGTGAGCAGGGGGCGCGACAGCCCCAGCATTTT. This sequence encodes CASSEQGARQPQHF.

The CDR3 DNA follows: TGTGCCAGCAGTTCACCGACAGGGGCTATAAACACTGAAGCTTTCTTT. This sequence encodes CASSSPTGAINTEAFF. This chain uses TRBV6-5 with TRBJ1-1, with 8 bases aligning to TRBD1. The CDR3 runs 16 residues. CDR1 and CDR2 from the germline V gene are MNHEY and SVGAGI. Trimming took 4 bases from V and 2 from J; bases not matched to a gene: 9.

CDR3 nucleotides: TGCGCCAGCAGCTTGGTGCCTAGAAGCACCGGGGAGCTGTTTTTT. Protein sequence: CASSLVPRSTGELFF. The chain recombines TRBV5-1 with TRBJ2-2; D is uncertain. The CDR3 has 15 amino acids. V lost 0 bases and J lost 4, with 10 bases in between. Per germline, CDR1 SGHRS and CDR2 YFSETQ.

This chain uses TRBV12-5 with TRBJ2-7; 9 nucleotides align to TRBD1. Germline-derived CDR1 and CDR2 are LGHNT and FRNRAP. V lost 0 bases to trimming and J lost 2 bases; unmatched junction nucleotides: 5. The CDR3 runs to 16 residues. CDR3 protein: CASGLVVGQGTYEQYF. CDR3 DNA sequence: TGTGCTAGTGGTTTGGTGGTCGGACAGGGGACCTACGAGCAGTACTTC.

In its sample, this clone was seen once. The V gene is TRBV9, the J gene TRBJ2-1; 7 nucleotides agree with TRBD2. The V gene end was trimmed by 2 bases and the J gene end by 8 bases; junction bases not matched to a gene: 7. Germline assignment: CDR1 SGDLS and CDR2 YYNGEE. The CDR3 is 14 residues long. The CDR3 nucleotides read TGTGCCAGCAGCGTGACTAGCAGGGACGATGAGCAGTTCTTC. It translates to CASSVTSRDDEQFF.

The chain is built from TRBV6-5 and TRBJ2-3, with 12 positions matching TRBD1. The V gene end was trimmed by 5 bases and the J gene end by 3 bases; junction bases not matched to a gene: 3. The CDR3 sequence is 15 residues long. Germline V gives CDR1 MNHEY, CDR2 SVGAGI. The CDR3 DNA is TGTGCCAGCAGTCGGGACAGGGGGCTTACAGATACGCAGTATTTT. Protein sequence: CASSRDRGLTDTQYF.

On this clone itself: This sample includes further DNA sequences coding for the same CDR3. The V and J genes are TRBV5-1 and TRBJ2-1; 14 nucleotides agree with TRBD2. The CDR3 runs 16 residues. The germline gives CDR1 SGHRS, CDR2 YFSETQ. Germline trimming cut 4 bases from V and 3 bases from J; bases unmatched to any gene: 3. CDR3 sequence (DNA): TGCGCCAGCAGCCCGGGGACTAGCGGGAGCTACAATGAGCAGTTCTTC. The encoded protein is CASSPGTSGSYNEQFF.

This chain connects TRBV18 to TRBJ2-7; 10 bases match TRBD2. V gave up 1 base and J gave up 1 base; unmatched junction bases: 7. CDR3 size: 17 residues. From germline, CDR1 is KGHSH and CDR2 LQKENI. The CDR3 DNA reads TGTGCCAGCTCACCACTAGCGGGGGGCCACCGTTCCTACGAGCAGTACTTC. This gives the protein CASSPLAGGHRSYEQYF.

This clone was seen only once. The chain carries TRBV5-4 and TRBJ2-1; D perhaps matches TRBD2 (6 bases). The CDR3 extends over 16 amino acids. Germline V gene data show CDR1 as SGHNT and CDR2 as YYREEE (reference sequence). Trimming left V 0 bases short and J 7 bases short, with 17 bases between. Written as DNA, the CDR3 is TGTGCCAGCAGCTTGGCCGGGACTCTCCCGGGGAATGAGCAGTTCTTC. Its protein is CASSLAGTLPGNEQFF.

The chain employs TRBV18 and TRBJ1-4; D not certain. This CDR3 is built from 13 residues. Per germline, CDR1 KGHSH and CDR2 LQKENI. V was pared by 5 bases and J by 0 bases, with 4 bases between. CDR3 DNA sequence: TGTGCCAGCTCAGATCCAACTAATGAAAAACTGTTTTTT. Its translation: CASSDPTNEKLFF.

This chain links TRBV18 with TRBJ1-1, with D perhaps TRBD1 (5 bases). Germline V CDR1 and CDR2: KGHSH, LQKENI. The CDR3 is 13 residues long. The V end lost 10 bases, the J end lost 0 bases, and 12 bases lay between the germline ends. The CDR3 DNA reads as TGTGCCACCTGGAGGGGACTGAACACTGAAGCTTTCTTT. Its translation is CATWRGLNTEAFF.

The rearrangement links TRBV21-1 to TRBJ2-7; the DNA was not compared with TRBD2, the D call given in the table. TRBV21-1 constitutes a pseudogene. The CDR3 sequence is 17 residues long. In nucleotides, the CDR3 is TGTGCCAGCAGCAAACTCCCCCTGAGACTAGTCATCTACGAGCAGTACTTC. It specifies CASSKLPLRLVIYEQYF.

This clone has only one observation. The V gene is TRBV28, the J gene TRBJ2-7; D ambiguous. This CDR3 comprises 14 residues. Trimming took off 1 base at V and 1 base at J, with 8 bases between the two ends. The germline V gene encodes CDR1 MDHEN and CDR2 SYDVKM. CDR3 coding DNA: TGTGCCAGCAGTTTATATTCAGGATCCTACGAGCAGTACTTC. It encodes CASSLYSGSYEQYF.

The CDR3 DNA reads as TGTGCCTGGGCCGGGACTAGCGGGACAGTGCAGTACTTC. This codes for CAWAGTSGTVQYF. This chain connects TRBV30 to TRBJ2-7, with 13 bases matching TRBD2. The CDR3 consists of 13 residues. The V and J ends lost 5 bases and 9 bases, in that order; junction bases with no gene match: 7. Germline V CDR1 and CDR2: GTSNPN, SVGIG (reference sequence).

The rearrangement uses TRBV21-1 and TRBJ1-2. TRBV21-1 is recorded as a pseudogene. The CDR3 has 15 residues. CDR3 loop: CASSKGRDPNYGYTF. Written as DNA, the CDR3 is TGTGCCAGCAGCAAAGGGCGGGACCCCAACTATGGCTACACCTTC.

This rearrangement joins TRBV18 to TRBJ2-7; 7 bases are a match to TRBD2. The CDR3 covers 16 residues. Trimming at V came to 0 bases and at J to 2 bases, leaving 7 bases not matched to a gene. Per the germline V gene, CDR1 is KGHSH and CDR2 is LQKENI. In DNA form, the CDR3 reads TGTGCCAGCTCACCACCGCGACTAGCACCGACCTACGAGCAGTACTTC. Encoded protein: CASSPPRLAPTYEQYF.

J is TRBJ1-6 and V is TRBV6-5, with D perhaps TRBD1 (5 bases). CDR1 is MNHEY, CDR2 SVGAGI, per germline. V was trimmed by 2 bases and J by 10 bases, leaving 12 bases between them. The CDR3 is made up of 14 amino acids. CDR3 sequence reads: CASSYTEQASPLHF. The CDR3 DNA is TGTGCCAGCAGTTACACGGAACAGGCATCACCCCTCCACTTT.

The gene calls are TRBV2 and TRBJ2-7; D might be TRBD2 (6 bases). Germline CDR1 is SNHLY and CDR2 is FYNNEI. The CDR3 sequence is 14 residues long. V dropped 8 bases and J dropped 7 bases, with 21 bases sitting between them. CDR3 region: CASPQAREPGEQYF. In DNA form, the CDR3 reads TGTGCCAGCCCCCAGGCCCGGGAGCCGGGGGAGCAGTACTTC.

The chain recombines TRBV28 with TRBJ2-2; D is tentatively TRBD1 or TRBD2 (5 bases each). The CDR3 length is 15 residues. Between the trimmed V and J ends, which lost 7 bases and 2 bases, there was a span of 14 bases. Germline CDR1 and CDR2: MDHEN and SYDVKM. CDR3 amino acids: CASIYGALNTGELFF. The CDR3 nucleotides are TGTGCCAGCATTTACGGGGCTTTAAACACCGGGGAGCTGTTTTTT.